These T cell receptor beta chains were read from a single sample in a study of blood T cell repertoires in COVID-19. Sequencing used immunoSEQ multiplex PCR; TCRdb keeps in-frame clones, though not all of them. The sample carries 200,000 to 250,000 clones, 80% to 90% recorded once. Input material: PBMCs or T cells enriched from blood (not recorded which). These receptors were obtained from a woman aged 25 to 39 who had been exposed to COVID-19. The conserved cysteine and the conserved F or W are not part of the CDR3 here. D genes are given only for firm matches.

D	V	J	CDR3
TRBD1	TRBV5-1	TRBJ1-1	ASTAGGGGDTEAF
-	TRBV2	TRBJ2-6	ASSRELSGANVLT
-	TRBV5-1	TRBJ1-2	ASSLNPDNTVGYT
TRBD1	TRBV30	TRBJ1-2	AWSRSTGDYGYT
-	TRBV7-9	TRBJ2-7	ASSFSSYEQY
-	TRBV4-1	TRBJ2-1	ASRVGQSPYNEQF
-	TRBV10-1	TRBJ1-5	ASDGQYDTEVNQPQH
TRBD2	TRBV4-1	TRBJ2-1	ASSQDWSSGGEFSYNEQF
TRBD2	TRBV13	TRBJ2-3	ASREERGGRKDTQY
-	TRBV19	TRBJ1-2	ATVNQVGNYGYT
-	TRBV6-6	TRBJ1-2	ASSYAGSELNGYT
-	TRBV28	TRBJ2-1	ASSGGRGSSNEQF
-	TRBV11-2	TRBJ2-3	ASSYQGGRTDTQY
-	TRBV5-1	TRBJ2-1	ASSLFGLSATNEQF
-	TRBV7-9	TRBJ1-3	ASSSLRVYGNTIY
-	TRBV18	TRBJ2-7	ASSPQSYEQY
-	TRBV7-2	TRBJ2-5	ASSLLTGGETQY
TRBD1	TRBV29-1	TRBJ2-1	SVESMLGTGIAGGQF
-	TRBV7-2	TRBJ1-5	ASSVGYGHSNQPQH
TRBD2	TRBV19	TRBJ2-1	ASSNYLAGNLYNEQF
-	TRBV7-8	TRBJ1-5	ASSLRGNQPQH
-	TRBV19	TRBJ1-5	ASSMIGGYLDSNQPQH
-	TRBV6-6	TRBJ2-7	ASSAGDRDEQY
TRBD1	TRBV7-3	TRBJ1-2	ASSHGQGYGYT
-	TRBV4-1	TRBJ2-2	ASSQEESRGFTGELF
-	TRBV5-5	TRBJ2-7	ASSYEDGRASYEQY
-	TRBV3-1/TRBV3-2	TRBJ1-5	ASSQTRGGQPQH
-	TRBV29-1	TRBJ2-3	SVELGRGLDTQY
-	TRBV14	TRBJ2-6	ASSQVFGTYGANVLT
-	TRBV9	TRBJ1-6	ASSGGTLH
-	TRBV5-1	TRBJ1-1	ASSLESGLTEAF
TRBD1	TRBV2	TRBJ1-6	ASSRGTGGVYNSPLH
TRBD1	TRBV5-1	TRBJ2-7	ASTPERGPGYEQY
-	TRBV2	TRBJ1-5	ASKEAPSYSNQPQH
-	TRBV7-3	TRBJ2-1	ASSHQNTRDYNEQF
-	TRBV24-1	TRBJ1-6	ATSDGGSQNSPLH
TRBD1	TRBV5-5	TRBJ1-1	ASIRGQGYTEAF
TRBD1	TRBV10-2	TRBJ1-1	ASSDPGTGDGAF
TRBD2	TRBV12-5	TRBJ2-3	ASGFGRGKGDTQY
-	TRBV5-1	TRBJ2-3	ASSLGIDGRTDTQY
TRBD1	TRBV11-3	TRBJ1-2	ASSPGTGGIYGYT
TRBD1	TRBV9	TRBJ1-1	ASSPSGGVLNTEAF
-	TRBV27	TRBJ2-7	ASSLSGGAFAYEQY
TRBD1	TRBV27	TRBJ2-5	ASRRQGLGETQY
TRBD1	TRBV5-6	TRBJ1-1	ASSMANRGLNTEAF
TRBD1	TRBV19	TRBJ2-3	ASSMVTGRTDTQY
TRBD1	TRBV18	TRBJ1-1	ASSPTGDINTEAF
-	TRBV6-5	TRBJ1-3	ASSPYSSGNTIY
TRBD1	TRBV2	TRBJ2-3	ASSPQGFGDTQY
TRBD1	TRBV12-5	TRBJ1-1	ASGSTGRRAEAF
-	TRBV5-5	TRBJ1-3	ASSLLGGYSGNTIY
-	TRBV27	TRBJ2-5	ASSLVRGIGETQY
TRBD1	TRBV18	TRBJ2-1	ASSLKQGPYNEQF
TRBD1	TRBV2	TRBJ1-5	ASRPTGVNQPQH
TRBD1	TRBV2	TRBJ2-7	ASSVGTGQDYEQY